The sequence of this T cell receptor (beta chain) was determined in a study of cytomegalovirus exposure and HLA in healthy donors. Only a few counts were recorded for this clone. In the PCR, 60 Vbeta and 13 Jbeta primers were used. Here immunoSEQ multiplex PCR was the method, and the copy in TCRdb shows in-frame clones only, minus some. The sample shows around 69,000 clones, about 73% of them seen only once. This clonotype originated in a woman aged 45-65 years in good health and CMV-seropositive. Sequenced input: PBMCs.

The CDR3 is CASSFIGGNTEAFF. For the CDR3, the DNA is TGTGCCAGCAGCTTCATCGGAGGGAACACTGAAGCTTTCTTT. J is TRBJ1-1 and V is TRBV7-9; D not certain. The length of the CDR3 is 14 residues. Germline V gene data show CDR1 as SEHNR and CDR2 as FQNEAQ (reference sequence). Between the trimmed V and J ends, which lost 3 bases and 1 base, there was a span of 9 bases.